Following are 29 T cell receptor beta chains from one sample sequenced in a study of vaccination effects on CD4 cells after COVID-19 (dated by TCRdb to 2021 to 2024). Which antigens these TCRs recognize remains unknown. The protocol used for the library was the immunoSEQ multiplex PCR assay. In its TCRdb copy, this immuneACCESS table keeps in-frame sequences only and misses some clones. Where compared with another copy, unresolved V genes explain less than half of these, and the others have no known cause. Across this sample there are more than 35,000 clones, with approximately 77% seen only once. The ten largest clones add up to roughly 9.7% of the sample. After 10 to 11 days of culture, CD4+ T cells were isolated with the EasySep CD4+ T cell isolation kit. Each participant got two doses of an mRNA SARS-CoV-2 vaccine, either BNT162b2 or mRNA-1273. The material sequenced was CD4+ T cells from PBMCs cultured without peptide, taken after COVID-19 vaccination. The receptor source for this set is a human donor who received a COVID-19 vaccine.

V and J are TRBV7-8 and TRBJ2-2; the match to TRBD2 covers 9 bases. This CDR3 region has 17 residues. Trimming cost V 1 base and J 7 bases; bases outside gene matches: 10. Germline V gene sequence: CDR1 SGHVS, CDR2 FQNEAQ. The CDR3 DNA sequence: TGTGCCAGCAGCTTAGATTCAGCGGGGGGAGTTATCGGGGAGCTGTTTTTT. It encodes CASSLDSAGGVIGELFF.

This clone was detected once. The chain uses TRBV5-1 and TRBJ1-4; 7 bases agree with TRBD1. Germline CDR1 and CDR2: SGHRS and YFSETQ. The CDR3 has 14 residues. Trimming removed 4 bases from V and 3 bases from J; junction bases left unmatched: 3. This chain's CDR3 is CASSTGTANEKLFF. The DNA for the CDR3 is TGCGCCAGCAGCACCGGGACAGCTAATGAAAAACTGTTTTTT.

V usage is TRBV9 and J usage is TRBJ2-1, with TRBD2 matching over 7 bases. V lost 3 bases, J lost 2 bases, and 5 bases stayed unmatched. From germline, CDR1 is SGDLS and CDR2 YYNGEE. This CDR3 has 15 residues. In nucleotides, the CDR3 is TGTGCCAGCAGCGGAGCGGGGCGCCCCTACAATGAGCAGTTCTTC. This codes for CASSGAGRPYNEQFF.

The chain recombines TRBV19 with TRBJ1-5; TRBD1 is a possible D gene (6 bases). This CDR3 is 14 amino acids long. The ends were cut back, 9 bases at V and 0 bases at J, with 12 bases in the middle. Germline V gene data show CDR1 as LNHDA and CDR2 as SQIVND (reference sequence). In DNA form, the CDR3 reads TGTGCCAGCACAGGGACGATTAGCAATCAGCCCCAGCATTTT. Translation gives CASTGTISNQPQHF.

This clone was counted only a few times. The CDR3 bases are TGTGCCAGCAGCCCACCGTACGGTACTAACTATGGCTACACCTTC. It codes for CASSPPYGTNYGYTF. This sequence joins TRBV7-9 and TRBJ1-2; no definite D call. The CDR3 covers 15 residues. CDR1 is SEHNR and CDR2 is FQNEAQ in the germline V gene (reference sequence). Deletions cut 5 bases from V and 0 bases from J, with 13 bases between.

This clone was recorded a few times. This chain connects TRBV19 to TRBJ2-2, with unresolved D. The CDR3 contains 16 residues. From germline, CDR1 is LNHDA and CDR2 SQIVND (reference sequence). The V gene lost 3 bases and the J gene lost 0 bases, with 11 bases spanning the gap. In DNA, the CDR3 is TGTGCCAGTAGTATTCAAGGCGGTACGAACACCGGGGAGCTGTTTTTT. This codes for CASSIQGGTNTGELFF.

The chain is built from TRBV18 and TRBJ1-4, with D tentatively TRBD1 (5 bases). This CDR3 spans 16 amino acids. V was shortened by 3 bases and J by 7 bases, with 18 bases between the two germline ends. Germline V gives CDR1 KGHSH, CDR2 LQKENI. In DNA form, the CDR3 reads TGTGCCAGCTCACCCCCGGGTGGGGCAAGGCGTGAAAAACTGTTTTTT. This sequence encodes CASSPPGGARREKLFF.

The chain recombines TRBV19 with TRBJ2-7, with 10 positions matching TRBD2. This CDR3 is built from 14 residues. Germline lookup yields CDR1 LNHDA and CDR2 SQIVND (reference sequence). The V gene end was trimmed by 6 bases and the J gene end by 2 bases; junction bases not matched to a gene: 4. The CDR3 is CASRTSGSTYEQYF. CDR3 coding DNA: TGTGCCAGTAGGACTAGCGGGTCGACCTACGAGCAGTACTTC.

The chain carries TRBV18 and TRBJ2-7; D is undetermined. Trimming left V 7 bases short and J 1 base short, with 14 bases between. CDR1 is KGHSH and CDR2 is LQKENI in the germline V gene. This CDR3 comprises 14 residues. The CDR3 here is CASFRPTESYEQYF. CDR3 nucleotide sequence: TGTGCCAGCTTCCGTCCAACCGAGTCCTACGAGCAGTACTTC.

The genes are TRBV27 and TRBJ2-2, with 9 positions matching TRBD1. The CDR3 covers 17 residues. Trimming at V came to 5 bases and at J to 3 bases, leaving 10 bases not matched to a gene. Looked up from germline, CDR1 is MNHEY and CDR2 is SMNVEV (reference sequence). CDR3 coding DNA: TGTGCCAGCAGTCCGGGGACAGGGTATGCGCACACCGGGGAGCTGTTTTTT. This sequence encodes CASSPGTGYAHTGELFF.

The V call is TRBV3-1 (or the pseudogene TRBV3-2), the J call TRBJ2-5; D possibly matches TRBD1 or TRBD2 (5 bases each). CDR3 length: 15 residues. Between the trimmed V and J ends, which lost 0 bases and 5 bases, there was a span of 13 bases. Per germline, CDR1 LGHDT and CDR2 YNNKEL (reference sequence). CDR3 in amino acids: CASSQDPGTEETQYF. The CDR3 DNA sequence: TGTGCCAGCAGCCAAGATCCAGGGACGGAGGAGACCCAGTACTTC.

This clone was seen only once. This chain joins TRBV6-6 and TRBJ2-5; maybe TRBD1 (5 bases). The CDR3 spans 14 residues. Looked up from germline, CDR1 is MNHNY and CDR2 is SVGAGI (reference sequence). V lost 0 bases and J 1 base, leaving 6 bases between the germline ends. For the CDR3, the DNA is TGTGCCAGCAGTTACTCGACAGCCCAAGAGACCCAGTACTTC. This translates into CASSYSTAQETQYF.

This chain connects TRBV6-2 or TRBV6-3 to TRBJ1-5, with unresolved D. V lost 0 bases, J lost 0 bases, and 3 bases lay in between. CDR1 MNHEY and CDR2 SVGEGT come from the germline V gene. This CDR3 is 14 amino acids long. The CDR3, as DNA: TGTGCCAGCAGTTACTCAAGTAGCAATCAGCCCCAGCATTTT. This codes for CASSYSSSNQPQHF.

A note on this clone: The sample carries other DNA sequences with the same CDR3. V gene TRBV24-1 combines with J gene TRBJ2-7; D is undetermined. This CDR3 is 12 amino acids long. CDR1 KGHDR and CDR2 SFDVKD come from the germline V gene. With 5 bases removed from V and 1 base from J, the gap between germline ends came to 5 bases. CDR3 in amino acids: CATSGGSYEQYF. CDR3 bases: TGTGCCACCAGTGGGGGTTCCTACGAGCAGTACTTC.

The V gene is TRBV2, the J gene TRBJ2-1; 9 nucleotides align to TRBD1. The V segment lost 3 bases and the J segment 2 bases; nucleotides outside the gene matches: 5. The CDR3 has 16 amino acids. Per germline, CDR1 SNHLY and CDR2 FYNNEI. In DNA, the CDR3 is TGTGCCAGCAGTGACCGCCGGGACAGGGCCTACAATGAGCAGTTCTTC. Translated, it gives CASSDRRDRAYNEQFF.

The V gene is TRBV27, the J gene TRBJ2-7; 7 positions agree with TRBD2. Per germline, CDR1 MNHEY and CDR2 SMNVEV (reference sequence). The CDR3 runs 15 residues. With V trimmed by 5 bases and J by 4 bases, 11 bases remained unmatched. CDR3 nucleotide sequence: TGTGCCAGCAGTCTAATAGCGGGTATCACTTACGAGCAGTACTTC. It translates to CASSLIAGITYEQYF.

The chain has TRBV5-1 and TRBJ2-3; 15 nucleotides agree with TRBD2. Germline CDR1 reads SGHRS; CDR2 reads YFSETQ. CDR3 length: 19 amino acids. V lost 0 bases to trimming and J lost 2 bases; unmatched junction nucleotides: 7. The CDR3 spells CASSLGGTSGRSSTDTQYF. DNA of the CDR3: TGCGCCAGCAGCTTGGGGGGGACTAGCGGGAGGAGTTCCACAGATACGCAGTATTTT.

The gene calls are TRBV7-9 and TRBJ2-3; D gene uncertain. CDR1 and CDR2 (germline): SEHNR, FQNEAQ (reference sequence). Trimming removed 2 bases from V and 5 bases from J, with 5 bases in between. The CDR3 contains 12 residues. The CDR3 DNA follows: TGTGCCAGCAGCTTAAGGCGAGATACGCAGTATTTT. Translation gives CASSLRRDTQYF.

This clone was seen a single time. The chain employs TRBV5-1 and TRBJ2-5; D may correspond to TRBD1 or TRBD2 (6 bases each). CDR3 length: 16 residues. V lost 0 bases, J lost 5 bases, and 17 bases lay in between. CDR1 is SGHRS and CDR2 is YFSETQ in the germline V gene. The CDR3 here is CASSLAEGGAGETQYF. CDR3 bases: TGCGCCAGCAGCTTGGCCGAGGGGGGCGCGGGGGAGACCCAGTACTTC.

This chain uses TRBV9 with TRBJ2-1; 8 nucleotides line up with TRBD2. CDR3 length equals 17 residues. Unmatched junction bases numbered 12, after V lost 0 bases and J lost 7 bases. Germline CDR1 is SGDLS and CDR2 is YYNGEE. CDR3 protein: CASSVEVGTSGWNEQFF. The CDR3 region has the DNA TGTGCCAGCAGCGTAGAAGTTGGCACTAGCGGCTGGAATGAGCAGTTCTTC.

In DNA form, the CDR3 reads TGTGCCAGCAGTGAAGAGGTGTGGGGGGTCGAGAACACTGAAGCTTTCTTT. Translation gives CASSEEVWGVENTEAFF. The chain links TRBV2 to TRBJ1-1, with D perhaps matching TRBD1 (5 bases). This CDR3 spans 17 amino acids. Germline V gene lookup returns CDR1 SNHLY and CDR2 FYNNEI. V was trimmed by 1 base and J by 1 base, leaving 16 bases between them.

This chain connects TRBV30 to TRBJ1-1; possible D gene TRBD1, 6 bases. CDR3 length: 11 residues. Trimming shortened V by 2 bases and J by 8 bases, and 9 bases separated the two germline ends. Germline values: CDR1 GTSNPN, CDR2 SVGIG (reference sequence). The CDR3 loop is CAWSIGGEAFF. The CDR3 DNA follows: TGTGCCTGGAGTATAGGGGGAGAAGCTTTCTTT.

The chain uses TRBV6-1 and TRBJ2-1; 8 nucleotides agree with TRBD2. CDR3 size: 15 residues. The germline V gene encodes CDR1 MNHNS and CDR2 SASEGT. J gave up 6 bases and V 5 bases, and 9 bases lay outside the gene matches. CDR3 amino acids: CASSPGTSQSNEQFF. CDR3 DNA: TGTGCCAGCAGTCCCGGGACTAGTCAATCCAATGAGCAGTTCTTC.

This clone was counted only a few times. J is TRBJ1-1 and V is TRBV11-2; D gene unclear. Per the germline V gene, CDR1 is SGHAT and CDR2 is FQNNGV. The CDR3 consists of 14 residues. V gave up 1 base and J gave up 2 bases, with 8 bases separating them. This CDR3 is CASSLGGYNTEAFF. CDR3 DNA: TGTGCCAGCAGCTTAGGGGGTTATAACACTGAAGCTTTCTTT.

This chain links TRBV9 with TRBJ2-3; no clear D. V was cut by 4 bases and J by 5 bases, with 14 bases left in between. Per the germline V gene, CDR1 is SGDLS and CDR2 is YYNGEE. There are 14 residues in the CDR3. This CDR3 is CASSPPGTRDTQYF. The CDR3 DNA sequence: TGTGCCAGCAGCCCTCCGGGTACCCGAGATACGCAGTATTTT. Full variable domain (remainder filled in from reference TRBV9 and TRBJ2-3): DSGVTQTPKHLITATGQRVTLRCSPRSGDLSVYWYQQSLDQGLQFLIQYYNGEERAKGNILERFSAQQFPDLHSELNLSSLELGDSALYFCASSPPGTRDTQYFGPGTRLTVL.

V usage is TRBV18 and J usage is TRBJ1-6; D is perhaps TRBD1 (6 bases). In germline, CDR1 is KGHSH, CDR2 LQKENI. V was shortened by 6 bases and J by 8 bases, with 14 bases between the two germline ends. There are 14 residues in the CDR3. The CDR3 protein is CASSQGGLDSPLHF. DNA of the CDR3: TGTGCCAGCTCCCAAGGGGGGCTAGATTCACCCCTCCACTTT.

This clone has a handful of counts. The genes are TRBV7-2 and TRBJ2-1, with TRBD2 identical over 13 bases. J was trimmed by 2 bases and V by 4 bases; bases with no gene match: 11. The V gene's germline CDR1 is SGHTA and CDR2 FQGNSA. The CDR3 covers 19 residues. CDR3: CASSSPKRLAGGTYNEQFF. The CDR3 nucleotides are TGTGCCAGCAGCTCCCCGAAGCGACTAGCGGGAGGTACCTACAATGAGCAGTTCTTC.

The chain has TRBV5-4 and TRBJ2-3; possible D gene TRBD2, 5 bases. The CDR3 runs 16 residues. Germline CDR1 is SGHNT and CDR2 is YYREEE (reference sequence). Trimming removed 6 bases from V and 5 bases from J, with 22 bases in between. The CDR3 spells CASTPAENRGVDTQYF. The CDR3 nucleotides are TGTGCCAGCACCCCGGCAGAGAATCGGGGAGTAGATACGCAGTATTTT.

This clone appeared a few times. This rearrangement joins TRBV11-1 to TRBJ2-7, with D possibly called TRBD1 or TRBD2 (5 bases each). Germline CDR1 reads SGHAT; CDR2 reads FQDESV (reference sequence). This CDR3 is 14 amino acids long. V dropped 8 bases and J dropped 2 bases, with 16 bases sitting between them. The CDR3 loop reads CASSWGRGPYEQYF. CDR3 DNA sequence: TGTGCCAGCTCTTGGGGGAGAGGACCCTACGAGCAGTACTTC.